The next 21 T cell receptor beta chains were all read from a single sample in a study of T cell responses to AZD1222 COVID-19 vaccine. Clones were read by immunoSEQ multiplex PCR, and TCRdb kept only the in-frame ones, dropping some. The table records 120,000 or so clones, more than 65% of them present only once. The source material was peripheral blood, sampled 28 days after the second AZD1222 dose. All receptors derive from an adult who received the AZD1222 COVID-19 vaccine.

This clone showed up just a few times. The CDR3 protein is CASSWGQGDTEAFF. The CDR3 region has the DNA TGTGCCAGCAGCTGGGGACAGGGGGACACTGAAGCTTTCTTT. V is TRBV5-4 and J is TRBJ1-1; TRBD1 aligns across 11 bases. Trimming cost V 3 bases and J 3 bases; bases outside gene matches: 1. The CDR3 extends over 14 amino acids. Germline V lookup: CDR1 SGHNT, CDR2 YYREEE (reference sequence). Full variable domain (remainder filled in from reference TRBV5-4 and TRBJ1-1): ETGVTQSPTHLIKTRGQQVTLRCSSQSGHNTVSWYQQALGQGPQFIFQYYREEENGRGNFPPRFSGLQFPNYSSELNVNALELDDSALYLCASSWGQGDTEAFFGQGTRLTVV.

The genes are TRBV6-5 and TRBJ2-7; the match to TRBD1 covers 8 bases. CDR1 is MNHEY and CDR2 is SVGAGI in the germline V gene. CDR3 length: 15 amino acids. V lost 4 bases to trimming and J lost 1 base; unmatched junction nucleotides: 6. The CDR3 protein is CASSFGQGGSYEQYF. DNA for the CDR3: TGTGCCAGCAGTTTTGGACAGGGCGGATCCTACGAGCAGTACTTC.

The chain links TRBV18 to TRBJ1-5, with 7 bases lining up with TRBD1. In germline, CDR1 is KGHSH, CDR2 LQKENI. This CDR3 spans 15 amino acids. V was clipped by 2 bases and J by 5 bases; unmatched bases: 6. CDR3 bases: TGTGCCAGCTCACCAGATTGGACAGGCTATCAGCCCCAGCATTTT. As protein: CASSPDWTGYQPQHF.

This clone was detected only once. The chain carries TRBV7-2 and TRBJ1-4, with a tentative D call TRBD1 (6 bases). Germline V lookup: CDR1 SGHTA, CDR2 FQGNSA. V was clipped by 5 bases and J by 4 bases, with 17 bases between them. This CDR3 contains 16 residues. This CDR3 is CASSRKPGQLNEKLFF. The CDR3 nucleotides read TGTGCCAGCAGCCGCAAGCCAGGACAGCTTAATGAAAAACTGTTTTTT.

The V and J genes are TRBV27 and TRBJ2-3; maybe TRBD1 (6 bases). Germline loops: CDR1 MNHEY, CDR2 SMNVEV (reference sequence). Trimming took 2 bases from V and 7 from J, leaving 10 bases between them. This CDR3 has 13 amino acids. CDR3 sequence: CASSLVGDNTQYF. CDR3 sequence (DNA): TGTGCCAGCAGTTTAGTAGGGGACAATACGCAGTATTTT.

This chain connects TRBV5-8 to TRBJ2-3; possibly TRBD1 or TRBD2 for D (6 bases each). Between the trimmed V and J ends, which lost 3 bases and 4 bases, there was a span of 18 bases. Germline loops: CDR1 SGHTS, CDR2 YDEGEE. There are 16 residues in the CDR3. The CDR3 nucleotides read TGTGCCAGCAGCTCGCAAGGAGGGGGAGTTTCAGATACGCAGTATTTT. Protein: CASSSQGGGVSDTQYF.

The count of this clone is one. The chain is built from TRBV2 and TRBJ1-2; 8 positions agree with TRBD1. From germline, CDR1 is SNHLY and CDR2 FYNNEI. This CDR3 is built from 14 residues. Trimming cost V 6 bases and J 2 bases; bases outside gene matches: 5. The CDR3 region has the DNA TGTGCCAGCAGCTGGGACAGGCGAAACTATGGCTACACCTTC. Protein: CASSWDRRNYGYTF. Based on the CDR3 plus reference TRBV2 and TRBJ1-2, the full variable domain is EPEVTQTPSHQVTQMGQEVILRCVPISNHLYFYWYRQILGQKVEFLVSFYNNEISEKSEIFDDQFSVERPDGSNFTLKIRSTKLEDSAMYFCASSWDRRNYGYTFGSGTRLTVV.

The chain combines TRBV7-2 with TRBJ1-5, with TRBD1 identical over 9 bases. The length of the CDR3 is 15 residues. The germline gives CDR1 SGHTA, CDR2 FQGNSA. V shed 6 bases and J 2 bases; nucleotides not matched to a gene: 5. The DNA for the CDR3 is TGTGCCAGCAGTACCACAGGGGGCGGCAATCAGCCCCAGCATTTT. This encodes CASSTTGGGNQPQHF.

This chain links TRBV7-8 with TRBJ2-7; D possibly matches TRBD1 or TRBD2 (5 bases each). V dropped 7 bases and J dropped 1 base, with 17 bases sitting between them. The CDR3 is made up of 15 amino acids. The V gene's germline CDR1 is SGHVS and CDR2 FQNEAQ. In DNA form, the CDR3 reads TGTGCCAGCACCAAGGCCGGGACGGATTCCTACGAGCAGTACTTC. Protein sequence: CASTKAGTDSYEQYF.

V usage is TRBV10-1 and J usage is TRBJ1-1; a possible D gene is TRBD1 (5 bases). The CDR3 is made up of 14 amino acids. The germline V gene has CDR1 WNHNN and CDR2 SYGVQD (reference sequence). V was clipped by 0 bases and J by 7 bases, with 12 bases between them. The CDR3 DNA reads as TGCGCCAGCAGTGAGTCGAATACAGGACTTGAAGCTTTCTTT. This encodes CASSESNTGLEAFF.

A single count supports this clone. The chain couples TRBV9 to TRBJ2-1; D might be TRBD1 or TRBD2, each matching 5 bases. This CDR3 comprises 15 residues. From germline, CDR1 is SGDLS and CDR2 YYNGEE. The V end was cut by 1 base, the J end by 7 bases, with 15 bases between. DNA of the CDR3: TGTGCCAGCAGCGTAAAGGCGAGGGGTGTGAATGAGCAGTTCTTC. Translation gives CASSVKARGVNEQFF.

This chain joins TRBV30 and TRBJ1-1; D is possibly TRBD1 (5 bases). CDR3 length: 15 residues. The ends were cut back, 3 bases at V and 4 bases at J, with 18 bases in the middle. Germline V gene lookup returns CDR1 GTSNPN and CDR2 SVGIG (reference sequence). CDR3 in amino acids: CAWRVTTGVGTEAFF. The CDR3, as DNA: TGTGCCTGGAGGGTAACAACGGGGGTCGGCACTGAAGCTTTCTTT.

The V and J genes are TRBV5-1 and TRBJ1-1, with D possibly being TRBD1 (6 bases). V shed 4 bases and J shed 1 base, with 11 bases lying between them. CDR3 length: 14 amino acids. Per the germline V gene, CDR1 is SGHRS and CDR2 is YFSETQ. CDR3 nucleotides: TGCGCCAGCAGCCAGGGACATTCGAACACTGAAGCTTTCTTT. Encoded protein: CASSQGHSNTEAFF.

The chain is built from TRBV5-1 and TRBJ2-3; 9 bases map to TRBD1. CDR3 length: 15 amino acids. V was clipped by 1 base and J by 5 bases; unmatched bases: 5. Germline-derived CDR1 and CDR2 are SGHRS and YFSETQ. The CDR3 DNA follows: TGCGCCAGCAGCTTGTCCGGGACAGGGATAGATACGCAGTATTTT. Translation gives CASSLSGTGIDTQYF.

The chain is built from TRBV6-4 and TRBJ1-1; the D is unclear. Trimming removed 3 bases at V and 3 bases at J, with 11 bases between. The CDR3 runs 14 residues. The germline CDR1 and CDR2 sequences are MRHNA and SNTAGT. The CDR3 sequence: CASSEIGGYTEAFF. The CDR3 coding sequence is TGTGCCAGCAGTGAAATCGGCGGATACACTGAAGCTTTCTTT.

V and J are TRBV27 and TRBJ1-4; 7 bases match TRBD1. The CDR3 covers 14 residues. Germline CDR1 is MNHEY and CDR2 is SMNVEV (reference sequence). The V segment lost 4 bases and the J segment 7 bases; nucleotides outside the gene matches: 6. For the CDR3, the DNA is TGTGCCAGCAGTTCAACACAGGGGAGTGAAAAACTGTTTTTT. Amino acids: CASSSTQGSEKLFF.

The chain has TRBV10-3 and TRBJ1-5; D gene unclear. The CDR3 is 14 residues long. The V end lost 6 bases, the J end lost 0 bases, and 9 bases lay between the germline ends. Germline V gene data show CDR1 as ENHRY and CDR2 as SYGVKD. DNA for the CDR3: TGTGCCATCAGAGGCATAGGTAGCAATCAGCCCCAGCATTTT. This codes for CAIRGIGSNQPQHF.

This clone showed up just once. The rearrangement uses TRBV4-1 and TRBJ2-3; D remains ambiguous. V gave up 3 bases and J gave up 5 bases, with 3 bases separating them. The CDR3 contains 11 residues. Germline CDR1 MGHRA, CDR2 YSYEKL. Here the CDR3 reads CASSQIDTQYF. The CDR3 nucleotides are TGCGCCAGCAGCCAGATAGATACGCAGTATTTT.

This rearrangement joins TRBV18 to TRBJ2-7; D not certain. V was pared by 6 bases and J by 3 bases, with 15 bases between. The CDR3 length is 14 residues. Germline V gene data show CDR1 as KGHSH and CDR2 as LQKENI. For the CDR3, the DNA is TGTGCCAGCTCCCCCGGCAACAGTTACTACGAGCAGTACTTC. Translating it yields CASSPGNSYYEQYF. Based on the CDR3 plus reference TRBV18 and TRBJ2-7, the full variable domain is NAGVMQNPRHLVRRRGQEARLRCSPMKGHSHVYWYRQLPEEGLKFMVYLQKENIIDESGMPKERFSAEFPKEGPSILRIQQVVRGDSAAYFCASSPGNSYYEQYFGPGTRLTVT.

The rearrangement uses TRBV18 and TRBJ1-4; maybe TRBD1 (5 bases). Trimming removed 1 base from V and 7 bases from J, with 7 bases in between. The V gene's germline CDR1 is KGHSH and CDR2 LQKENI. The CDR3 consists of 13 residues. Here the CDR3 reads CASSPQGIEKLFF. CDR3 DNA sequence: TGTGCCAGCTCACCACAGGGGATTGAAAAACTGTTTTTT.

The gene calls are TRBV2 and TRBJ2-7, with TRBD1 as a possible D gene (5 bases). CDR3 length: 15 residues. Germline loops: CDR1 SNHLY, CDR2 FYNNEI. Trimming removed 5 bases from V and 0 bases from J, with 14 bases in between. The CDR3 spells CASSPQGQSSYEQYF. The CDR3 DNA reads TGTGCCAGCAGTCCCCAGGGCCAAAGCTCCTACGAGCAGTACTTC.